These 26 T cell receptor beta chains originate from one sample sequenced in a study of T cell responses to AZD1222 COVID-19 vaccine. The table came from immunoSEQ multiplex PCR; TCRdb's copy has only in-frame clones and leaves some out. The repertoire holds roughly 99,000 clones, with around nine tenths as singletons. Here the sequenced sample was peripheral blood, taken on day 0 of AZD1222 vaccination. The receptors shown here come from an adult in good health.

V usage is TRBV7-8 and J usage is TRBJ2-3, with TRBD1 matching 8 bases. CDR3 size: 13 residues. With V trimmed by 4 bases and J by 8 bases, 5 bases remained unmatched. CDR1 and CDR2 (germline): SGHVS, FQNEAQ. This chain's CDR3 is CASSSDRAFTQYF. CDR3 DNA sequence: TGTGCCAGCAGCTCGGACAGGGCCTTTACGCAGTATTTT.

This clone was seen only a few times. The chain recombines TRBV21-1 with TRBJ2-7; TRBD2, as called in the table, went unchecked against the DNA. TRBV21-1 is a recognized pseudogene. The CDR3 sequence is 15 residues long. The CDR3 DNA reads TGTGCCAGCAGCCCCCTAGCGGGGGGGCCCTACGAGCAGTACTTC. It specifies CASSPLAGGPYEQYF.

The chain carries TRBV2 and TRBJ1-1, with D unresolved. The V end was cut by 6 bases, the J end by 4 bases, with 15 bases between. Per germline, CDR1 SNHLY and CDR2 FYNNEI. This CDR3 has 14 amino acids. The CDR3 sequence is CASSILKKVTEAFF. The CDR3 region has the DNA TGTGCCAGCAGCATTCTTAAGAAGGTCACTGAAGCTTTCTTT.

This chain joins TRBV30 and TRBJ2-2, with a weak D call TRBD1 (6 bases). The CDR3 consists of 15 residues. Germline V gene data show CDR1 as GTSNPN and CDR2 as SVGIG (reference sequence). Between the trimmed V and J ends, which lost 4 bases and 6 bases, there was a span of 18 bases. This chain's CDR3 is CAWTKSRTVAGELFF. CDR3 sequence (DNA): TGTGCCTGGACCAAATCGAGGACAGTTGCCGGGGAGCTGTTTTTT.

The chain combines TRBV6-1 with TRBJ1-3, with 7 bases matching TRBD1. The CDR3 loop spans 17 amino acids. V lost 1 base to trimming and J lost 0 bases; unmatched junction nucleotides: 6. Germline V gene data show CDR1 as MNHNS and CDR2 as SASEGT. DNA of the CDR3: TGTGCCAGCAGTGAAGTGGGACAGTTTAGCTCTGGAAACACCATATATTTT. Translated, it gives CASSEVGQFSSGNTIYF.

V gene TRBV14 combines with J gene TRBJ1-1; no clear D. Germline CDR1 and CDR2: SGHDN and FVKESK. Trimming shortened V by 1 base and J by 1 base, and 10 bases separated the two germline ends. The CDR3 extends over 15 amino acids. DNA for the CDR3: TGTGCCAGCAGCCAAGTATTCGGGCGGAACACTGAAGCTTTCTTT. It codes for CASSQVFGRNTEAFF.

V gene TRBV27 combines with J gene TRBJ1-2; TRBD1 agrees at 7 bases. This CDR3 region has 13 residues. The V and J ends lost 3 bases and 4 bases, in that order; junction bases with no gene match: 2. Germline loops: CDR1 MNHEY, CDR2 SMNVEV (reference sequence). CDR3: CASSFAGGYGYTF. The DNA for the CDR3 is TGTGCCAGCAGTTTCGCAGGGGGCTATGGCTACACCTTC.

The chain is built from TRBV6-5 and TRBJ1-5, with 7 bases matching TRBD1. Germline-derived CDR1 and CDR2 are MNHEY and SVGAGI. The CDR3 extends over 13 amino acids. The ends lost 6 bases at V and 6 bases at J; junction bases unmatched: 5. CDR3 bases: TGTGCCAGCAGATATGACAGGGTTCAGCCCCAGCATTTT. Residues: CASRYDRVQPQHF.

The chain couples TRBV5-8 to TRBJ1-6, with TRBD1 matching over 7 bases. Per the germline V gene, CDR1 is SGHTS and CDR2 is YDEGEE. This CDR3 has 16 residues. V lost 3 bases to trimming and J lost 7 bases; unmatched junction nucleotides: 10. This CDR3 is CASSSKAGGTNSPLHF. CDR3 DNA sequence: TGTGCCAGCAGCTCTAAAGCAGGGGGTACAAATTCACCCCTCCACTTT.

The rearrangement joins TRBV28 to TRBJ2-1; 7 bases align to TRBD1. Trimming removed 5 bases from V and 15 bases from J; junction bases left unmatched: 10. There are 12 residues in the CDR3. Germline assignment: CDR1 MDHEN and CDR2 SYDVKM. The CDR3 protein is CASSLGQESLFF. The CDR3 DNA reads as TGTGCCAGCAGTCTTGGACAGGAGAGTTTGTTCTTC.

The chain employs TRBV5-1 and TRBJ1-2, with 7 bases aligning to TRBD1. Germline CDR1 and CDR2: SGHRS and YFSETQ. The CDR3 loop spans 18 amino acids. With 0 bases clipped from V and 8 bases from J, the junction kept 19 bases outside the gene matches. CDR3 nucleotides: TGCGCCAGCAGCTTGGAAGGTGGACAGGCCCATAGTTTTAGGGGCTACACCTTC. Translated: CASSLEGGQAHSFRGYTF. Complete variable domain (other parts from reference TRBV5-1 and TRBJ1-2): KAGVTQTPRYLIKTRGQQVTLSCSPISGHRSVSWYQQTPGQGLQFLFEYFSETQRNKGNFPGRFSGRQFSNSRSEMNVSTLELGDSALYLCASSLEGGQAHSFRGYTFGSGTRLTVV.

The count of this clone is one. The chain combines TRBV7-9 with TRBJ1-5; D gene unclear. The length of the CDR3 is 13 residues. Trimming left V 3 bases short and J 2 bases short, with 5 bases between. Germline-derived CDR1 and CDR2 are SEHNR and FQNEAQ (reference sequence). The CDR3 nucleotides are TGTGCCAGCAGCTTTGATGGCAATCAGCCCCAGCATTTT. Its protein is CASSFDGNQPQHF.

V and J are TRBV9 and TRBJ1-5; 8 bases match TRBD1. The CDR3 is 15 residues long. Germline V gene data show CDR1 as SGDLS and CDR2 as YYNGEE. V was clipped by 0 bases and J by 3 bases; unmatched bases: 2. CDR3: CASSVGQGSNQPQHF. The CDR3 bases are TGTGCCAGCAGCGTAGGACAGGGGTCCAATCAGCCCCAGCATTTT. The entire variable domain, with the rest obtained from reference TRBV9 and TRBJ1-5, is as follows: DSGVTQTPKHLITATGQRVTLRCSPRSGDLSVYWYQQSLDQGLQFLIQYYNGEERAKGNILERFSAQQFPDLHSELNLSSLELGDSALYFCASSVGQGSNQPQHFGDGTRLSIL.

In its sample, this clone was seen once. The gene calls are TRBV7-2 and TRBJ1-3; no reliable D call. Germline V gene sequence: CDR1 SGHTA, CDR2 FQGNSA. The CDR3 is made up of 16 amino acids. V lost 2 bases and J lost 0, with 11 bases in between. This CDR3 is CASSLSSTNSGNTIYF. For the CDR3, the DNA is TGTGCCAGCAGCTTATCCTCGACCAACTCTGGAAACACCATATATTTT. Using reference TRBV7-2 and TRBJ1-3 for the parts outside the CDR3, the full variable domain is GAGVSQSPSNKVTEKGKDVELRCDPISGHTALYWYRQSLGQGLEFLIYFQGNSAPDKSGLPSDRFSAERTGGSVSTLTIQRTQQEDSAVYLCASSLSSTNSGNTIYFGEGSWLTVV.

The CDR3 loop reads CASRPEPTENNSPLHF. The CDR3 nucleotides read TGCGCCAGCAGACCTGAGCCGACAGAAAATAATTCACCCCTCCACTTT. J is TRBJ1-6 and V is TRBV5-1, with D perhaps matching TRBD1 (5 bases). This CDR3 is built from 16 residues. The germline CDR1 and CDR2 sequences are SGHRS and YFSETQ. Between the trimmed V and J ends, which lost 5 bases and 5 bases, there was a span of 17 bases.

V and J are TRBV19 and TRBJ2-5; TRBD2 aligns across 10 bases. V shed 2 bases, J shed 2 bases, and the junction held 5 bases outside the gene matches. The CDR3 spans 16 residues. Germline CDR1 LNHDA, CDR2 SQIVND (reference sequence). The CDR3 is CASSILASGGQETQYF. The CDR3, as DNA: TGTGCCAGTAGTATATTGGCTAGCGGGGGTCAAGAGACCCAGTACTTC. The full variable domain, in which reference TRBV19 and TRBJ2-5 provide the parts outside the CDR3, is DGGITQSPKYLFRKEGQNVTLSCEQNLNHDAMYWYRQDPGQGLRLIYYSQIVNDFQKGDIAEGYSVSREKKESFPLTVTSAQKNPTAFYLCASSILASGGQETQYFGPGTRLLVL.

The V gene is TRBV4-1, the J gene TRBJ1-2; D is uncertain. With 0 bases removed from V and 3 bases from J, the gap between germline ends came to 5 bases. The germline gives CDR1 MGHRA, CDR2 YSYEKL. The length of the CDR3 is 13 residues. The CDR3 DNA follows: TGCGCCAGCAGCCAAGACAGGTACTATGGCTACACCTTC. It translates to CASSQDRYYGYTF.

This clone was counted once. The gene calls are TRBV6-2 or TRBV6-3 and TRBJ2-2; D tentatively fits TRBD1 or TRBD2 (6 bases each). V gave up 4 bases and J gave up 4 bases, with 16 bases separating them. The CDR3 is 16 residues long. CDR1 and CDR2 (germline): MNHEY, SVGEGT. CDR3 bases: TGTGCCAGCAGTTCGCCCGGGGGCCGAAGCACCGGGGAGCTGTTTTTT. It is translated as CASSSPGGRSTGELFF.

The CDR3 nucleotides are TGTGCCAGCAGCATAAGACGGGGAAGCTCCTACGAGCAGTACTTC. The encoded protein is CASSIRRGSSYEQYF. The chain is built from TRBV13 and TRBJ2-7, with D perhaps matching TRBD2 (5 bases). The CDR3 length is 15 residues. Trimming left V 5 bases short and J 0 bases short, with 14 bases between. Per germline, CDR1 PRHDT and CDR2 FYEKMQ (reference sequence).

J is TRBJ2-3 and V is TRBV11-2, with 7 bases identical to TRBD2. The CDR3 runs to 15 residues. Germline V gene lookup returns CDR1 SGHAT and CDR2 FQNNGV. Trimming at V came to 6 bases and at J to 0 bases, leaving 6 bases not matched to a gene. The CDR3 spells CASSLGGGSTDTQYF. CDR3 in DNA: TGTGCCAGCAGTTTGGGCGGGGGAAGCACAGATACGCAGTATTTT.

The J gene is TRBJ1-2, the V gene TRBV27, with D unresolved. V lost 6 bases and J 3 bases, leaving 14 bases between the germline ends. In germline, CDR1 is MNHEY, CDR2 SMNVEV (reference sequence). The CDR3 runs 14 residues. The chain's CDR3 is CASSGGSGHYGYTF. The CDR3 DNA reads TGTGCCAGCAGCGGTGGCAGTGGGCACTATGGCTACACCTTC.

This chain links TRBV6-2 or TRBV6-3 with TRBJ2-3, with D unclear. V was clipped by 2 bases and J by 3 bases, with 12 bases between them. Per the germline V gene, CDR1 is MNHEY and CDR2 is SVGEGT. This CDR3 has 15 amino acids. The CDR3 DNA follows: TGTGCCAGCAGTTACGGTGGCACAATAACAGATACGCAGTATTTT. It translates to CASSYGGTITDTQYF.

This chain joins TRBV11-2 and TRBJ2-7; possible D gene TRBD2, 5 bases. Germline V gene sequence: CDR1 SGHAT, CDR2 FQNNGV. The germline V and J ends were trimmed by 3 bases and 5 bases, with 8 bases remaining between them. The CDR3 contains 12 residues. The CDR3 loop is CASSFAGDEQYF. CDR3 in DNA: TGTGCCAGCAGCTTTGCGGGCGACGAGCAGTACTTC.

This clone appeared a single time. The chain joins TRBV25-1 to TRBJ1-6; 7 bases line up with TRBD1. This CDR3 contains 13 residues. V lost 3 bases to trimming and J lost 11 bases; unmatched junction nucleotides: 4. CDR1 and CDR2 (germline): MGHDK, SYGVNS. CDR3 region: CASSETGRTPLHF. The CDR3 DNA is TGTGCCAGCAGTGAGACAGGGCGAACACCCCTCCACTTT. The variable domain in full, with the rest retrieved from reference TRBV25-1 and TRBJ1-6, is EADIYQTPRYLVIGTGKKITLECSQTMGHDKMYWYQQDPGMELHLIHYSYGVNSTEKGDLSSESTVSRIRTEHFPLTLESARPSHTSQYLCASSETGRTPLHFGNGTRLTVT.

The chain uses TRBV5-6 and TRBJ2-7, with D tentatively TRBD1 (5 bases). The CDR3 runs to 14 residues. With 1 base removed from V and 3 bases from J, the gap between germline ends came to 11 bases. CDR1 is SGHDT and CDR2 is YYEEEE in the germline V gene. CDR3 sequence (DNA): TGTGCCAGCAGCTTGTTCGACAGTGACTACGAGCAGTACTTC. Translation: CASSLFDSDYEQYF.

CDR3: CASSQDYSRNEQYF. CDR3 DNA sequence: TGTGCCAGCAGCCAAGATTATTCAAGGAACGAGCAGTACTTC. This chain connects TRBV3-1 (or the pseudogene TRBV3-2) to TRBJ2-7; D is ambiguous. V was cut by 0 bases and J by 5 bases, with 11 bases left in between. In germline, CDR1 is LGHDT, CDR2 YNNKEL (reference sequence). The CDR3 has 14 residues.